Here is one T cell receptor beta chain with its context. Its antigen is as yet unknown. This sample stems from a study of CD8 T cells in Susac syndrome. Trimming at V came to 4 bases and at J to 9 bases, leaving 2 bases not matched to a gene. The CDR3 is made up of 11 amino acids. The germline V gene has CDR1 SQVTM and CDR2 ANQGSEA. CD8+ and CD4+ T cells taken from blood had their TCR beta sequenced. The study, taken as a whole, reports: Individuals included in the TCR sequencing and HLA analysis were acknowledged by the study to be relatively few in number.

Reverse transcription of roughly 0.5 to 1 ug RNA used random hexamers. Amplification of TCR beta CDR3 across 54 Vbeta and 13 Jbeta was performed with immunoSEQ multiplex PCR. From the immunoSEQ multiplex PCR reads, TCRdb called clonotypes with MiXCR, one entry per CDR3 protein. The data contain about 120,000 distinct CDR3 sequences, 80% to 95% of them seen just once; the ten biggest clones take up around 0.12%. This receptor was taken from a human donor in good health. The gene calls are TRBV29-1 and TRBJ2-1, with 8 bases lining up with TRBD2. Sequenced input: CD8+ T cells from PBMCs. CDR3 region: CSVGLAGEQFF. The CDR3 DNA follows: TGCAGCGTTGGGCTAGCGGGTGAGCAGTTCTTC.